This TCR beta chain was observed in a study of beta chain features in type 1 diabetes. Overall study results and limits: Naive, central memory and Treg TCRB repertoires seemed to resemble each other more closely in patients than they did in healthy donors. Type 1 diabetes patients had moderately but significantly shorter TCRB CDR3s in all four CD4+ subsets.

Per germline, CDR1 LNHDA and CDR2 SQIVND (reference sequence). The trim removed 7 bases at V and 5 bases at J, leaving 9 bases unmatched. The CDR3 length is 14 residues. Expressed TCRB transcripts were sequenced, since all the RNA that had been isolated was reverse transcribed. The repertoire was sequenced with immunoSEQ multiplex PCR; TCRdb's copy has only in-frame clones and lacks some. Of around 650,000 clones detected, around an eighth appear once; the ten largest clones hold more than 0.095%. For this clone: What it binds is unknown.

This chain uses TRBV19 with TRBJ2-5, with TRBD2 identical over 8 bases. Sequencing was performed on naive CD4+ T cells from blood. The receptor was derived from a young man with type 1 diabetes. Written as DNA, the CDR3 is TGTGCCAGTACCACCCCCGGGAGGGCGGAGACCCAGTACTTC. It codes for CASTTPGRAETQYF.